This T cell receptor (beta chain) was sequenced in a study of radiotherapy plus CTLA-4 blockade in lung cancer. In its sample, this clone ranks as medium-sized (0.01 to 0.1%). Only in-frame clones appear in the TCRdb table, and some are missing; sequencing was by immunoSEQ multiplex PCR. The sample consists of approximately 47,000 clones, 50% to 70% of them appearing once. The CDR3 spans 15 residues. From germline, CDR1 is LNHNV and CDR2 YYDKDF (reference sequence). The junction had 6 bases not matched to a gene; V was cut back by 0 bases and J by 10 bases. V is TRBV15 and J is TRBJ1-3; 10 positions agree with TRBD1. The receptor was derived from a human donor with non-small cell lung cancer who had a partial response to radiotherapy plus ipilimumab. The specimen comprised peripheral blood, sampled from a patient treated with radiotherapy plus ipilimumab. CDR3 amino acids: CATSRDLGTGETIYF. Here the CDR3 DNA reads TGTGCCACCAGCAGAGATCTAGGGACAGGGGAAACCATATATTTT.